This TCR beta chain was documented in a study of beta chain features in type 1 diabetes. In germline, CDR1 is SEHNR, CDR2 FQNEAQ (reference sequence). V lost 3 bases, J lost 2 bases, and 7 bases stayed unmatched. CDR3 size: 16 residues. cDNA synthesis used the whole RNA isolate, giving expressed TCRB sequences. Sequencing was performed with immunoSEQ multiplex PCR; in TCRdb, only in-frame clones are kept and a portion is missing. This table has 450,000 to 550,000 clones, roughly 30% appearing once. The material sequenced was naive CD4+ T cells from blood. The chain has TRBV7-9 and TRBJ1-1; 9 nucleotides align to TRBD1. The sequence came from a man aged 18 to 30 in good health. CDR3 sequence: CASSLGQGLGNTEAFF. The CDR3 DNA sequence: TGTGCCAGCAGCTTGGGACAGGGCCTAGGCAACACTGAAGCTTTCTTT.